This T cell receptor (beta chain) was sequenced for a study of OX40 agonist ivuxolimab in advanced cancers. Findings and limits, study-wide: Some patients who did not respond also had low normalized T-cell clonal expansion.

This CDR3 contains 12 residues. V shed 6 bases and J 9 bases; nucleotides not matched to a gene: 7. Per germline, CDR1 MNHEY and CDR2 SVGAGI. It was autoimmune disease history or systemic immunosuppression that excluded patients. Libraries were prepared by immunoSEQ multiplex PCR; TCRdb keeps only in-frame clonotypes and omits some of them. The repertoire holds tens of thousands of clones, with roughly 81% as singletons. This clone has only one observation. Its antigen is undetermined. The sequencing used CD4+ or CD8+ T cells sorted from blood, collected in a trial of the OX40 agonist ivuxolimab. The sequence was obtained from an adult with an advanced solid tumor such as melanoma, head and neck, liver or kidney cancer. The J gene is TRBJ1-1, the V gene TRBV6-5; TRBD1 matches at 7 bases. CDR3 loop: CASRTSTGKAFF. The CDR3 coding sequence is TGTGCCAGCAGAACGTCGACAGGGAAAGCTTTCTTT.